This entry is about one T cell receptor beta chain. This clone came up a few times. Its recognized antigen is unknown. The read ends 3 residues early relative to the CDR3; the germline J gene fills the gap. The sample belongs to a study of T cell clonality in common variable immunodeficiency (dated by TCRdb to between 2014 and 2016). CDR1 is given as MNHNS and CDR2 as SASEGT, both from the germline V gene. The junction shows trimming of 2 bases on V and 2 bases on J, and the gene matches do not reach 7 bases of it. Inclusive of the bounding cysteine and phenylalanine, the CDR3 is 16 residues long. Part of the CDR3 DNA is given, 39 bases translated from base 1. The full study reports these points: CVID subjects shared fewer TCRbeta clones with each other than healthy controls did (p < 0.0001). TCRbeta clonality was higher in CVID subjects than in healthy controls (t-test p = 0.018), and the increase was most characteristic of about a third of subjects. Even though DNA input was the same, control samples had an average of about 80,000 unique sequences each, compared with roughly 34,000 in CVID samples. CVID TCRbeta sequences were reported to have fewer deletions and N-nucleotide insertions and to lack highly modified clones with 13 or more V deletions. It was noted by the authors that sequencing of the repertoires of T cell subpopulations would be needed to clarify the cause of the increased clonality in CVID. Correlations of repertoire features with clinical complications were constrained by heterogeneity among patients within the CVID cohort.

For sequencing input, CVID and control samples contributed equivalent amounts of genomic DNA. For every sample, a 60 bp segment covering the rearranged TCRbeta CDR3 region was amplified and then sequenced. The immunoSEQ assay, a bias-corrected multiplex PCR with high-throughput sequencing, was employed for TCRbeta amplification. Per the source publication's procedure: Each unique nucleotide sequence was treated as a clone and annotated with V, D and J genes, copy number and frequency. Sequences were labeled productive if in frame, and non-productive if out of frame or containing stop codons. Clonality was calculated from Shannon's entropy as previously described. Mean CDR3 Kyte-Doolittle hydropathy was derived from the predicted amino acid sequences of productive clones. Scaled V gene usage was hierarchically clustered using Manhattan distance and complete linkage with the R hclust function. To assess clone sharing by CDR3 amino acid sequence, 12 repertoires per group were resampled over 100 rounds. The repertoires were screened for approximately 72 published EBV-specific TCRbeta sequences and 200 to 250 published CMV-specific TCRbeta sequences. Analysis left out a couple of CVID samples that produced under 10,000 sequences, so a few dozen CVID repertoires remained. Here the immuneACCESS table is served through TCRdb, limited to in-frame sequences with V and J called. Missing clones are a known gap in these copies; in checked studies unresolved V genes cover under half, and the rest lacks a known reason. The V and J calls and clone size were taken over from that table, and D and trimming were inferred from the DNA. This sample has 35,000 to 45,000 clones, none of them a singleton. Under 4.5% of the sample goes to the ten largest clones.

Predominantly Caucasian heritage was noted among both the CVID patients and the healthy controls. Heparinized peripheral whole blood samples of about 5 to 8 ml were obtained from each donor. TCRbeta CDR3 repertoires were sequenced from genomic DNA of adults with common variable immune deficiency (CVID) and healthy adult controls. The control group comprised some 22 healthy adult volunteers, around twelve female and around ten male, aged about 20 to 70 years with a mean age of roughly 34. Diluted blood was density-centrifuged over Hypaque 1077 or Ficoll-Paque to isolate peripheral blood mononuclear cells. Unsorted mononuclear cells served as the source of genomic DNA, which was extracted either by Qiagen column purification or by a centrifugation-based method.

Sample: peripheral blood mononuclear cells. The V gene is TRBV6-1 and the J gene is TRBJ2-3, and 7 junctional nucleotides match TRBD2. This clonotype originated in a person aged 18 to 75 in good health. The part of the CDR3 DNA that was read is TGTGCCAGCAGTGAATTAGGCGGGAGCCTCACAGATACG. It specifies CASSELGGSLTDT. The complete CDR3 reads CASSELGGSLTDTQYF.